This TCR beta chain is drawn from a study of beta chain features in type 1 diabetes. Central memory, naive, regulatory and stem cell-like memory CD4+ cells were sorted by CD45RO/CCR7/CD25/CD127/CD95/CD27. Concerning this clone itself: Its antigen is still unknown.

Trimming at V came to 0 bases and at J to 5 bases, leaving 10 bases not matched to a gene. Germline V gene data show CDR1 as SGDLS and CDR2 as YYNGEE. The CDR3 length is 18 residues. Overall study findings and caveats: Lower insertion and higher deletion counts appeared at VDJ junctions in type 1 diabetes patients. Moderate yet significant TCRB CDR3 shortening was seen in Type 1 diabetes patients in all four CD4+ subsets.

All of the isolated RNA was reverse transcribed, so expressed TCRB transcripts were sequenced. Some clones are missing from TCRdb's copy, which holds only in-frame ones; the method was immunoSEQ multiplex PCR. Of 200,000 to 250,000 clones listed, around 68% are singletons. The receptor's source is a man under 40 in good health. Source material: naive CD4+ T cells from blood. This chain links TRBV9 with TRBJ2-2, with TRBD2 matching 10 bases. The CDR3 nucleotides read TGTGCCAGCAGCGTAGCCTTTATTTCAGCGGGAGGGACCGGGGAGCTGTTTTTT. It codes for CASSVAFISAGGTGELFF.